This T cell receptor (beta chain) comes out of a study of T cells after yellow fever vaccination. Findings and limits, study-wide: Re-detected after boosting: most primary clones, about 95% of CD4 and around 86% of CD8.

TCRdb fed the 5' RACE reads into MiXCR, producing one record per CDR3 protein. The table records around 350,000 distinct CDR3 sequences, roughly 12% of them present only once. This CDR3 contains 12 residues. Trimming took 6 bases from V and 3 from J, leaving 8 bases between them. The germline gives CDR1 SEHNR, CDR2 FQNEAQ (reference sequence). This clonotype was observed many times. Its target is unknown. J is TRBJ1-1 and V is TRBV7-9; no reliable D call. The TCR was taken from a man aged 18 to 29 who received the YFV17D yellow fever vaccine. This specimen was PBMCs, taken on the day of the first yellow fever vaccination. The CDR3 DNA follows: TGTGCCAGCAGAGAGAGGGACACTGAAGCTTTCTTT. Encoded protein: CASRERDTEAFF. The full variable domain, completed using reference TRBV7-9 and TRBJ1-1, is DTGVSQNPRHKITKRGQNVTFRCDPISEHNRLYWYRQTLGQGPEFLTYFQNEAQLEKSRLLSDRFSAERPKGSFSTLEIQRTEQGDSAMYLCASRERDTEAFFGQGTRLTVV.